This T cell receptor (beta chain) originates from a study of T cell responses to AZD1222 COVID-19 vaccine. Study conclusions and caveats: Regions 160-218 and 743-854 held dominance among vaccine-associated CD4 TCRs, which spanned spike. In the spike-specific TCR repertoire, nearly half reportedly target unmutated variant regions. An increase in Spike-specific TCR breadth and depth was observed after two AZD1222 doses.

Notes on this clone: The target antigen is unknown.

Germline-derived CDR1 and CDR2 are SGHRS and YFSETQ. CDR3 length equals 13 residues. The V gene lost 1 base and the J gene lost 5 bases, with 7 bases spanning the gap. Here immunoSEQ multiplex PCR was the method, and the copy in TCRdb shows in-frame clones only, minus some. The sample holds 150,000 or so clones; 89% are singletons and the top ten take around 5%. The receptor was derived from an adult in good health. This specimen consisted of peripheral blood, obtained on day 0 of AZD1222 vaccination. The chain joins TRBV5-1 to TRBJ2-1, with unresolved D. The CDR3 is CASSLQGNNEQFF. The CDR3 DNA reads TGCGCCAGCAGCTTGCAAGGAAACAATGAGCAGTTCTTC.